This T cell receptor (beta chain) is from a study of T cells in Graves' hyperthyroidism and ophthalmopathy. General study findings and limits: In blood, most of the thyroid clonotypes expanded above 0.001 were also present.

Diagnosing involved the use of clinical symptoms, serum thyroxine and TRAb, thyroid ultrasound and orbital computed tomography. As to this clonotype: The antigen remains undetermined.

Deletions cut 0 bases from V and 0 bases from J, with 9 bases between. The CDR3 runs 15 residues. Germline V gene lookup returns CDR1 SGHRS and CDR2 YFSETQ. TCR beta CDR3 regions were amplified from RNA. Researchers ran a first-round RT-PCR on the TCR CDR3 using the HTBI primer set. TCRdb re-called the multiplex PCR reads through MiXCR, storing one row per CDR3 protein. This table holds 600,000 to 650,000 distinct CDR3 sequences, around 21% found once. Sequencing was done on a sample of blood. This TCR derives from a man younger than 40 with Graves' ophthalmopathy. The chain uses TRBV5-1 and TRBJ2-5; D is ambiguous. CDR3 coding DNA: TGCGCCAGCAGCTTGGGACCTGGGGACCAAGAGACCCAGTACTTC. Its protein product is CASSLGPGDQETQYF.